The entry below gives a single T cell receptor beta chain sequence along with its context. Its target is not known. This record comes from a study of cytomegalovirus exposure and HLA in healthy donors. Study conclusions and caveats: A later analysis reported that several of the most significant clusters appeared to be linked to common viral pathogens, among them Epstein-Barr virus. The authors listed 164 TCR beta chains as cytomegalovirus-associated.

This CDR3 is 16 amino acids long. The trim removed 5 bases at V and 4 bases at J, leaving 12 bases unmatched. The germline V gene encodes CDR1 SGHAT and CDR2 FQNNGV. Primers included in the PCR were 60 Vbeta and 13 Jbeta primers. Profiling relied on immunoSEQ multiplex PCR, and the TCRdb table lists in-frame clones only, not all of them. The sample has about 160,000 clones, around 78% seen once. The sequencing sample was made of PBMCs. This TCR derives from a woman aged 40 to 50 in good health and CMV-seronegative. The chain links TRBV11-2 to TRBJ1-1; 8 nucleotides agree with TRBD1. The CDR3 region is CASSPGQGKGSTEAFF. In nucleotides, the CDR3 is TGTGCCAGCAGCCCCGGACAGGGAAAGGGAAGCACTGAAGCTTTCTTT.